Following are 21 T cell receptor beta chains from one sample sequenced in a study of cytomegalovirus exposure and HLA in healthy donors. Use of 60 Vbeta and 13 Jbeta primers characterized the PCR. Clones were read by immunoSEQ multiplex PCR, and TCRdb kept only the in-frame ones, dropping some. The sample consists of about 92,000 clones, more than 70% of them appearing once. Sequenced: PBMCs. The source of these receptors is a man younger than 35 in good health and CMV-seronegative.

This chain links TRBV6-1 with TRBJ2-1; D unclear. This CDR3 has 13 amino acids. Trimming pared 2 bases from V and 10 bases from J, leaving 12 bases between. The germline V gene encodes CDR1 MNHNS and CDR2 SASEGT. Here the CDR3 DNA reads TGTGCCAGCAGTGAAAACGTAGCAGAAGAGCAGTTCTTC. Its protein product is CASSENVAEEQFF.

The rearrangement uses TRBV6-5 and TRBJ1-2; a weak D match, TRBD1 (5 bases). The CDR3 is made up of 12 amino acids. V lost 6 bases, J lost 4 bases, and 9 bases lay in between. Germline V gene sequence: CDR1 MNHEY, CDR2 SVGAGI. Written as DNA, the CDR3 is TGTGCCAGCAGCGACAGATTCTATGGCTACACCTTC. Its protein product is CASSDRFYGYTF.

The rearrangement links TRBV9 to TRBJ2-5, with TRBD1 as a possible D gene (6 bases). Germline values: CDR1 SGDLS, CDR2 YYNGEE. Trimming took 4 bases from V and 11 from J, leaving 24 bases between them. This CDR3 is 15 amino acids long. CDR3 in DNA: TGTGCCAGCAGCCCAAGGACTGATCCCGAGGGGGAGCAGTACTTC. Translated: CASSPRTDPEGEQYF. The variable domain in full, with the rest retrieved from reference TRBV9 and TRBJ2-5, is DSGVTQTPKHLITATGQRVTLRCSPRSGDLSVYWYQQSLDQGLQFLIQYYNGEERAKGNILERFSAQQFPDLHSELNLSSLELGDSALYFCASSPRTDPEGEQYFGPGTRLLVL.

This chain's CDR3 is CASSLVQGDYGYTF. CDR3 bases: TGTGCCAGCAGCTTAGTTCAGGGTGACTATGGCTACACCTTC. The chain links TRBV7-9 to TRBJ1-2, with D maybe TRBD1 (5 bases). Germline V gene data show CDR1 as SEHNR and CDR2 as FQNEAQ (reference sequence). The CDR3 covers 14 residues. V was shortened by 1 base and J by 3 bases, with 9 bases between the two germline ends.

V is TRBV5-8 and J is TRBJ1-1, with D hard to call. This CDR3 comprises 15 residues. V was cut by 6 bases and J by 1 base, with 16 bases left in between. Per the germline V gene, CDR1 is SGHTS and CDR2 is YDEGEE. Here the CDR3 DNA reads TGTGCCAGCACCCCTAGAGGACTACCGAACACTGAAGCTTTCTTT. Protein: CASTPRGLPNTEAFF.

This chain links TRBV7-6 with TRBJ2-1; 8 bases align to TRBD1. The ends lost 2 bases at V and 4 bases at J; junction bases unmatched: 7. The CDR3 length is 16 residues. CDR1 SGHVS and CDR2 FNYEAQ come from the germline V gene. Written as DNA, the CDR3 is TGTGCCAGCAGCTTAAGGCCAGGGGGCAATTACAATGAGCAGTTCTTC. Translated, it gives CASSLRPGGNYNEQFF.

On this clone itself: A read error may account for a junction end that differs from germline. The chain joins TRBV7-8 to TRBJ2-3; the D is unclear. Germline CDR1 reads SGHVS; CDR2 reads FQNEAQ. The CDR3 sequence is 12 residues long. The CDR3: CASSLASGRLDF. The CDR3, as DNA: TGTGCCAGCAGCTTAGCGTCCGGCCGGCTAGATTTT.

This rearrangement joins TRBV10-3 to TRBJ2-3; 8 bases are shared with TRBD2. The CDR3 is 13 residues long. The V gene end was trimmed by 4 bases and the J gene end by 4 bases; junction bases not matched to a gene: 1. From germline, CDR1 is ENHRY and CDR2 SYGVKD. The CDR3 DNA follows: TGTGCCATCAGTGTCGGGGGGGCAGATACGCAGTATTTT. It specifies CAISVGGADTQYF.

The V call is TRBV6-5, the J call TRBJ2-3; 10 nucleotides agree with TRBD2. The CDR3 contains 16 residues. The V gene's germline CDR1 is MNHEY and CDR2 SVGAGI. Trimming removed 0 bases from V and 1 base from J; junction bases left unmatched: 1. The DNA of the CDR3 is TGTGCCAGCAGTTACTCTCTAGCGGGAGGCACAGATACGCAGTATTTT. Its translation: CASSYSLAGGTDTQYF.

This chain uses TRBV19 with TRBJ2-7; a possible D gene is TRBD1 (6 bases). In germline, CDR1 is LNHDA, CDR2 SQIVND (reference sequence). The CDR3 has 11 residues. V dropped 5 bases and J dropped 5 bases, with 7 bases sitting between them. The CDR3 DNA is TGTGCCAGTAGTCCAGGGGACGAGCAGTACTTC. This sequence encodes CASSPGDEQYF.

The chain carries TRBV15 and TRBJ2-5, with D perhaps TRBD2 (5 bases). V was shortened by 6 bases and J by 7 bases, with 9 bases between the two germline ends. This CDR3 is built from 11 residues. The germline CDR1 and CDR2 sequences are LNHNV and YYDKDF (reference sequence). CDR3 sequence reads: CATREGMTQYF. The CDR3 bases are TGTGCCACCAGAGAGGGCATGACCCAGTACTTC.

This clone was counted a few times. The rearrangement links TRBV6-4 to TRBJ1-2, with 8 bases fitting TRBD1. This CDR3 region has 14 residues. J lost 7 bases, V lost 0 bases, and 4 bases had no gene match. CDR1 is MRHNA and CDR2 is SNTAGT in the germline V gene. The CDR3 coding sequence is TGTGCCAGCAGTGACTCCGAGACAGGGGTTGGCTACACCTTC. Residues: CASSDSETGVGYTF.

V gene TRBV11-2 combines with J gene TRBJ1-5, with D unclear. The CDR3 runs 15 residues. Germline-derived CDR1 and CDR2 are SGHAT and FQNNGV. V gave up 1 base and J gave up 3 bases, with 10 bases separating them. CDR3 nucleotide sequence: TGTGCCAGCAGCTTAGGGAACAGCCCCAATCAGCCCCAGCATTTT. Residues: CASSLGNSPNQPQHF.

The V gene is TRBV19, the J gene TRBJ2-1, with 10 nucleotides matching TRBD1. The V gene end was trimmed by 9 bases and the J gene end by 7 bases; junction bases not matched to a gene: 12. This CDR3 is built from 15 residues. Germline values: CDR1 LNHDA, CDR2 SQIVND (reference sequence). The CDR3 region is CASSRPGQGWNEQFF. Here the CDR3 DNA reads TGTGCCAGCAGCCGTCCGGGACAGGGGTGGAATGAGCAGTTCTTC.

This clone was seen once. The rearrangement uses TRBV19 and TRBJ1-4, with a tentative D call TRBD1 (5 bases). CDR3 size: 14 residues. Germline CDR1 reads LNHDA; CDR2 reads SQIVND (reference sequence). V was pared by 7 bases and J by 5 bases, with 14 bases between. This chain's CDR3 is CASTPGGNNEKLFF. The CDR3 DNA follows: TGTGCCAGTACCCCCGGGGGGAACAATGAAAAACTGTTTTTT.

J is TRBJ1-5 and V is TRBV2; D is unclear. The CDR3 length is 14 residues. V shed 2 bases and J shed 3 bases, with 8 bases lying between them. CDR1 and CDR2 (germline): SNHLY, FYNNEI. The CDR3 region has the DNA TGTGCCAGCAGTGAACGCGTTGTCAATCAGCCCCAGCATTTT. The encoded protein is CASSERVVNQPQHF.

This clone was observed a single time. The chain has TRBV15 and TRBJ2-3; TRBD2 matches 8 bases. CDR1 is LNHNV, CDR2 YYDKDF, per germline (reference sequence). V lost 3 bases to trimming and J lost 9 bases; unmatched junction nucleotides: 2. The CDR3 spans 12 residues. Written as DNA, the CDR3 is TGTGCCACCAGCAGGCGGGAGGTGACGCAGTATTTT. Its translation: CATSRREVTQYF.

This clone has a handful of counts. The gene calls are TRBV19 and TRBJ1-4; D may be TRBD1 (5 bases). Germline V gene data show CDR1 as LNHDA and CDR2 as SQIVND (reference sequence). The CDR3 extends over 18 amino acids. V lost 5 bases, J lost 6 bases, and 25 bases lay in between. CDR3 amino acids: CASSLNFNRWRGDEKLFF. In DNA, the CDR3 is TGTGCCAGTAGTCTCAACTTTAACAGGTGGCGGGGGGATGAAAAACTGTTTTTT.

In its sample, this clone was seen once. The genes are TRBV2 and TRBJ1-5, with 7 bases identical to TRBD1. This CDR3 is built from 15 residues. Trimming cost V 6 bases and J 1 base; bases outside gene matches: 6. CDR1 and CDR2 (germline): SNHLY, FYNNEI. As DNA, the CDR3 is TGTGCCAGCAGCGAGGGACAGACGAGCAATCAGCCCCAGCATTTT. It translates to CASSEGQTSNQPQHF.

This clone is a singleton in its sample. The CDR3 sequence: CASTRTGGGETQYF. In nucleotides, the CDR3 is TGTGCCAGCACCCGGACAGGGGGCGGGGAGACCCAGTACTTC. The genes are TRBV6-1 and TRBJ2-5; TRBD1 matches at 11 bases. The germline gives CDR1 MNHNS, CDR2 SASEGT. CDR3 length: 14 amino acids. The V gene end was trimmed by 7 bases and the J gene end by 5 bases; junction bases not matched to a gene: 6.

The gene calls are TRBV10-3 and TRBJ2-7; 8 nucleotides match TRBD1. With V trimmed by 3 bases and J by 0 bases, 7 bases remained unmatched. The length of the CDR3 is 16 residues. The V gene's germline CDR1 is ENHRY and CDR2 SYGVKD. In DNA, the CDR3 is TGTGCCATCAGTGACACACCGGGACAGGTCTCCTACGAGCAGTACTTC. It yields the protein CAISDTPGQVSYEQYF.